Following are 30 T cell receptor beta chains from one sample sequenced in a study of chemoradiotherapy in HPV16-positive cancers (dated by TCRdb to between 2021 and 2024). Preparation of the library involved the immunoSEQ multiplex PCR assay. TCRdb took over this immuneACCESS table, retaining in-frame rearrangements with V and J assigned. Such tables are incomplete; in checked studies, under half of the missing clones stem from an unresolved V gene, and the remainder is unexplained. The table for this sample lists roughly 1,300 clones; 43% of them were counted only once. The ten largest clones capture 15% to 20% of the sample. Sampling was done from a patient who underwent chemoradiotherapy. These TCRs come from a human donor with HPV-associated anogenital cancer.

This clone turned up a few times. This chain uses TRBV7-2 with TRBJ2-2, with no clear D. Deletions cut 6 bases from V and 3 bases from J, with 5 bases between. Germline V lookup: CDR1 SGHTA, CDR2 FQGNSA. This CDR3 comprises 12 residues. CDR3 coding DNA: TGTGCCAGCAGTTCTGACACCGGGGAGCTGTTTTTT. It is translated as CASSSDTGELFF.

The sample holds one count of this clone. J is TRBJ1-2 and V is TRBV10-3; no definite D call. The CDR3 spans 15 residues. CDR1 is ENHRY and CDR2 is SYGVKD in the germline V gene. Trimming cost V 5 bases and J 8 bases, with 21 bases left between them. CDR3 loop: CAISTVGTQAGGYTF. CDR3 DNA sequence: TGTGCCATCAGTACGGTCGGCACCCAGGCAGGAGGCTACACCTTC.

This clone was recorded a few times. This chain links TRBV6-1 with TRBJ1-3, with 8 bases matching TRBD1. Germline-derived CDR1 and CDR2 are MNHNS and SASEGT. Losses at the gene ends were 4 bases for V and 1 base for J; bases not matched to a gene: 3. The CDR3 is 15 residues long. In nucleotides, the CDR3 is TGTGCCAGCAGTGCGACAGGGGTTTCTGGAAACACCATATATTTT. It yields the protein CASSATGVSGNTIYF.

The chain combines TRBV5-8 with TRBJ2-5; no clear D gene. The CDR3 loop spans 11 amino acids. With 2 bases removed from V and 6 bases from J, the gap between germline ends came to 5 bases. The V gene's germline CDR1 is SGHTS and CDR2 YDEGEE. The CDR3 bases are TGTGCCAGCAGCTTCGGCCAGACCCAGTACTTC. This translates into CASSFGQTQYF.

In its sample, this clone is large. The chain combines TRBV30 with TRBJ2-7; TRBD1 or TRBD2 may be the D gene (6 bases each). V lost 0 bases and J lost 5, with 11 bases in between. Germline assignment: CDR1 GTSNPN and CDR2 SVGIG (reference sequence). This CDR3 has 13 amino acids. The CDR3, as DNA: TGTGCCTGGAGTGTAGGGGGAGGAAACGAGCAGTACTTC. Its translation: CAWSVGGGNEQYF.

The genes are TRBV11-2 and TRBJ1-2; D ambiguous. The CDR3 spans 13 residues. Per the germline V gene, CDR1 is SGHAT and CDR2 is FQNNGV. V was trimmed by 4 bases and J by 8 bases, leaving 14 bases between them. CDR3 DNA: TGTGCCAGCAGCTCCCTAGCGGGTGCAGGCTACACCTTC. The encoded protein is CASSSLAGAGYTF. Variable domain in full (rest from reference TRBV11-2 and TRBJ1-2): EAGVAQSPRYKIIEKRQSVAFWCNPISGHATLYWYQQILGQGPKLLIQFQNNGVVDDSQLPKDRFSAERLKGVDSTLKIQPAKLEDSAVYLCASSSLAGAGYTFGSGTRLTVV.

The chain combines TRBV2 with TRBJ2-1, with D possibly TRBD2 on 6 matching bases. Trimming removed 5 bases from V and 6 bases from J, with 8 bases in between. Germline CDR1 reads SNHLY; CDR2 reads FYNNEI. This CDR3 is built from 12 residues. The CDR3 region has the DNA TGTGCCAGCAGTTACGGGGGCAATGAGCAGTTCTTC. As protein: CASSYGGNEQFF. Drawing the rest from reference TRBV2 and TRBJ2-1, the complete variable domain is EPEVTQTPSHQVTQMGQEVILRCVPISNHLYFYWYRQILGQKVEFLVSFYNNEISEKSEIFDDQFSVERPDGSNFTLKIRSTKLEDSAMYFCASSYGGNEQFFGPGTRLTVL.

This clone has just a few counts. V gene TRBV29-1 combines with J gene TRBJ1-1, with 8 nucleotides matching TRBD1. Germline V gene sequence: CDR1 SQVTM, CDR2 ANQGSEA. The trim removed 5 bases at V and 4 bases at J, leaving 6 bases unmatched. The CDR3 has 13 amino acids. DNA of the CDR3: TGCAGCGTTTATAATACAGGGGGCACTGAAGCTTTCTTT. Translating gives CSVYNTGGTEAFF.

This chain uses TRBV7-2 with TRBJ2-3, with a tentative D call TRBD1 (5 bases). Germline CDR1 reads SGHTA; CDR2 reads FQGNSA. The CDR3 spans 14 residues. V was cut by 1 base and J by 0 bases, with 5 bases left in between. CDR3 nucleotide sequence: TGTGCCAGCAGCTTAGACAGGAGCACAGATACGCAGTATTTT. Translating it yields CASSLDRSTDTQYF.

This clone was found once. V is TRBV9 and J is TRBJ1-1; possible D gene TRBD1, 6 bases. Trimming took off 2 bases at V and 1 base at J, with 12 bases between the two ends. Germline V gene data show CDR1 as SGDLS and CDR2 as YYNGEE. The CDR3 contains 15 residues. The CDR3 nucleotides are TGTGCCAGCAGCGTGACAGGAATAACGAACACTGAAGCTTTCTTT. Translating it yields CASSVTGITNTEAFF.

V is TRBV29-1 and J is TRBJ1-4; D unclear. The ends were cut back, 4 bases at V and 3 bases at J, with 9 bases in the middle. From germline, CDR1 is SQVTM and CDR2 ANQGSEA. This CDR3 is 13 amino acids long. In DNA form, the CDR3 reads TGCAGCGTTGGGGCAAGAGCTAATGAAAAACTGTTTTTT. It translates to CSVGARANEKLFF.

This clone appeared a few times. The rearrangement joins TRBV2 to TRBJ1-2; TRBD1 agrees at 9 bases. The CDR3 covers 14 residues. The junction had 5 bases not matched to a gene; V was cut back by 6 bases and J by 3 bases. Germline assignment: CDR1 SNHLY and CDR2 FYNNEI. The CDR3 coding sequence is TGTGCCAGCAGGACAGGGGGTACCGACTATGGCTACACCTTC. Translation gives CASRTGGTDYGYTF.

The J gene is TRBJ1-3, the V gene TRBV30, with D uncertain. Germline V lookup: CDR1 GTSNPN, CDR2 SVGIG (reference sequence). Trimming shortened V by 7 bases and J by 0 bases, and 10 bases separated the two germline ends. This CDR3 has 13 residues. CDR3 loop: CASDGPSGNTIYF. The CDR3 nucleotides read TGTGCCTCCGACGGGCCCTCTGGAAACACCATATATTTT.

CDR3 residues: CSDTTDRAYGYTF. The CDR3 region has the DNA TGCAGCGATACAACGGACAGGGCCTATGGCTACACCTTC. The gene calls are TRBV29-1 and TRBJ1-2; 8 nucleotides match TRBD1. V trimming: 7 bases; J trimming: 4 bases; junction bases outside the gene matches: 8. CDR1 is SQVTM, CDR2 ANQGSEA, per germline. CDR3 length: 13 amino acids.

The J gene is TRBJ1-2, the V gene TRBV5-1; no clear D gene. The CDR3 is 14 residues long. Trimming removed 0 bases at V and 3 bases at J, with 9 bases between. Germline V lookup: CDR1 SGHRS, CDR2 YFSETQ. In DNA, the CDR3 is TGCGCCAGCAGCTTGGGACGGCGGGACTATGGCTACACCTTC. Protein: CASSLGRRDYGYTF.

This clone was seen more than once but under ten times. The chain couples TRBV5-6 to TRBJ2-2; 7 nucleotides align to TRBD2. Looked up from germline, CDR1 is SGHDT and CDR2 is YYEEEE. The CDR3 extends over 15 amino acids. J lost 0 bases, V lost 2 bases, and 1 base had no gene match. CDR3 amino acids: CASSFAGANTGELFF. For the CDR3, the DNA is TGTGCCAGCAGCTTCGCGGGAGCGAACACCGGGGAGCTGTTTTTT.

The chain combines TRBV27 with TRBJ2-3; D may be TRBD2 (5 bases). V was pared by 7 bases and J by 3 bases, with 14 bases between. CDR3 size: 14 residues. The germline gives CDR1 MNHEY, CDR2 SMNVEV (reference sequence). CDR3 sequence (DNA): TGTGCCAGCACCCCGGCACTAGTAACAGATACGCAGTATTTT. It yields the protein CASTPALVTDTQYF.

The chain employs TRBV5-1 and TRBJ1-5; a weak D match, TRBD1 (6 bases). Looked up from germline, CDR1 is SGHRS and CDR2 is YFSETQ. The CDR3 totals 18 residues. V was shortened by 0 bases and J by 3 bases, with 19 bases between the two germline ends. CDR3 bases: TGCGCCAGCAGCTTGGTACCACAGGGATTTCCAGACAATCAGCCCCAGCATTTT. Its protein is CASSLVPQGFPDNQPQHF. Based on the CDR3 plus reference TRBV5-1 and TRBJ1-5, the full variable domain is KAGVTQTPRYLIKTRGQQVTLSCSPISGHRSVSWYQQTPGQGLQFLFEYFSETQRNKGNFPGRFSGRQFSNSRSEMNVSTLELGDSALYLCASSLVPQGFPDNQPQHFGDGTRLSIL.

This clone was picked up a small number of times. This chain joins TRBV2 and TRBJ1-5; 8 bases are a match to TRBD1. The CDR3 loop spans 15 amino acids. Trimming cost V 7 bases and J 7 bases; bases outside gene matches: 12. Germline V gene sequence: CDR1 SNHLY, CDR2 FYNNEI. The CDR3: CASKGSTGGYQPQHF. CDR3 in DNA: TGTGCCAGCAAGGGGTCCACAGGGGGATACCAGCCCCAGCATTTT.

This clone was seen a handful of times. For the CDR3, the DNA is TGTGCCAGCAGGGAGTTTAATCAGCCCCAGCATTTT. Translating gives CASREFNQPQHF. The V and J genes are TRBV28 and TRBJ1-5; D call uncertain. The CDR3 loop spans 12 amino acids. Trimming shortened V by 6 bases and J by 4 bases, and 7 bases separated the two germline ends. Germline CDR1 and CDR2: MDHEN and SYDVKM.

The chain recombines TRBV12-5 with TRBJ2-1, with a possible D match to TRBD1 (6 bases). Trimming took 2 bases from V and 5 from J, leaving 13 bases between them. CDR1 and CDR2 from the germline V gene are LGHNT and FRNRAP. This CDR3 has 15 residues. The CDR3 DNA sequence: TGTGCTAGTGGTTTGCAAACAGGGTGGAACAATGAGCAGTTCTTC. Translation gives CASGLQTGWNNEQFF. The variable domain in full, with the rest retrieved from reference TRBV12-5 and TRBJ2-1, is DARVTQTPRHKVTEMGQEVTMRCQPILGHNTVFWYRQTMMQGLELLAYFRNRAPLDDSGMPKDRFSAEMPDATLATLKIQPSEPRDSAVYFCASGLQTGWNNEQFFGPGTRLTVL.

This clone was counted a few times. This chain uses TRBV7-6 with TRBJ2-7; D uncertain. The CDR3 sequence is 15 residues long. Germline loops: CDR1 SGHVS, CDR2 FNYEAQ. Trimming took 1 base from V and 1 from J, leaving 11 bases between them. DNA of the CDR3: TGTGCCAGCAGCTTAGTGCCCACTGAATCCTACGAGCAGTACTTC. Translated: CASSLVPTESYEQYF.

The table lists this clone with a few counts. The genes are TRBV13 and TRBJ1-1; the D gene is possibly TRBD1 (6 bases). The CDR3 consists of 14 residues. V was cut by 7 bases and J by 1 base, with 13 bases left in between. Germline assignment: CDR1 PRHDT and CDR2 FYEKMQ (reference sequence). The CDR3 protein is CASIESGANTEAFF. The CDR3 nucleotides read TGTGCCAGCATAGAGTCAGGGGCGAACACTGAAGCTTTCTTT.

This clone was counted between two and nine times. No conserved phenylalanine or tryptophan ends this CDR3, so it is likely a read error. The J gene is TRBJ1-1, the V gene TRBV10-3; no clear D. CDR3 length: 13 residues. V lost 4 bases and J 0 bases, leaving 6 bases between the germline ends. Germline loops: CDR1 ENHRY, CDR2 SYGVKD. In DNA form, the CDR3 reads TGTGCCATCAGTGCCGGGATGAACACTGAAGCTTTCTCT. Amino acids: CAISAGMNTEAFS.

The CDR3 loop is CASSLAGGLAHEQFF. CDR3 DNA: TGTGCCAGCAGCTTAGCAGGGGGACTAGCGCATGAGCAGTTCTTC. The chain uses TRBV11-2 and TRBJ2-1, with 10 nucleotides matching TRBD2. CDR1 SGHAT and CDR2 FQNNGV come from the germline V gene. The J segment lost 8 bases and the V segment lost 1 base, leaving 5 bases of the junction unmatched. The CDR3 is 15 residues long.

This clone was recorded only once. The chain carries TRBV28 and TRBJ1-2, with TRBD1 as a possible D gene (5 bases). CDR1 is MDHEN and CDR2 is SYDVKM in the germline V gene. Deletions cut 8 bases from V and 5 bases from J, with 18 bases between. CDR3 length equals 14 residues. CDR3 nucleotide sequence: TGTGCCAGCCGAGGGACGGATCACTGGTATGGCTACACCTTC. Residues: CASRGTDHWYGYTF.

V and J are TRBV7-9 and TRBJ2-2, with a weak D call TRBD1 (5 bases). Germline lookup yields CDR1 SEHNR and CDR2 FQNEAQ (reference sequence). V was cut by 5 bases and J by 7 bases, with 8 bases left in between. This CDR3 comprises 12 residues. CDR3 coding DNA: TGTGCCAGCAGCCCTAGGGGCGGGGAGCTGTTTTTT. Its translation: CASSPRGGELFF.

The chain has TRBV28 and TRBJ1-1, with TRBD1 identical over 7 bases. From germline, CDR1 is MDHEN and CDR2 SYDVKM. The CDR3 has 13 residues. V was pared by 10 bases and J by 1 base, with 6 bases of the junction left unmatched. CDR3 loop: CANLQGSNTEAFF. The CDR3 DNA sequence: TGTGCCAATCTACAGGGGTCGAACACTGAAGCTTTCTTT.

This clone appeared a few times. The V call is TRBV6-5, the J call TRBJ1-2; D uncertain. The CDR3 covers 14 residues. The germline V gene has CDR1 MNHEY and CDR2 SVGAGI. V gave up 7 bases and J gave up 2 bases, with 14 bases separating them. CDR3 nucleotide sequence: TGTGCCAGCACCCCTTACCCAGGAAACTATGGCTACACCTTC. As protein: CASTPYPGNYGYTF.

The J gene is TRBJ1-1, the V gene TRBV25-1; D perhaps matches TRBD1 (5 bases). V shed 7 bases and J shed 1 base, with 16 bases lying between them. Per the germline V gene, CDR1 is MGHDK and CDR2 is SYGVNS. This CDR3 has 15 residues. The CDR3 here is CASNPRGLGNTEAFF. CDR3 DNA sequence: TGTGCCAGCAATCCCCGGGGCCTGGGGAACACTGAAGCTTTCTTT. Looking up the rest from reference TRBV25-1 and TRBJ1-1 gives the full variable domain: EADIYQTPRYLVIGTGKKITLECSQTMGHDKMYWYQQDPGMELHLIHYSYGVNSTEKGDLSSESTVSRIRTEHFPLTLESARPSHTSQYLCASNPRGLGNTEAFFGQGTRLTVV.